This T cell receptor (beta chain) is drawn from a study of early T cells in non-severe SARS-CoV-2 infection. On the study more broadly: The authors sequenced bulk RNA from unsorted whole blood, leaving chains unpaired.

Attached unique molecular identifiers marked individual cDNA molecules. Using its own MiXCR run on the 5' RACE reads, TCRdb lists one record per CDR3 protein. This table has about 49,000 distinct CDR3 sequences, less than 4.5% appearing once. In its sample, this clonotype was seen many times. The antigen is unknown. Study-wide points: Anti-spike CD8 specificities were favored by VDJdb matching, whose results missed private and CD4 specificities.

This clonotype was obtained from an adult who was a healthcare worker with PCR-confirmed SARS-CoV-2 infection or an uninfected control (not recorded which). The source material was whole blood.

CDR3 coding DNA: TGCAGTGCTGTGACAGGGGACTATCAGCCCCAGCATTTT. Translation: CSAVTGDYQPQHF. The chain recombines TRBV20-1 with TRBJ1-5; TRBD1 aligns across 8 bases. CDR1 is DFQATT and CDR2 is SNEGSKA in the germline V gene (reference sequence). The ends lost 5 bases at V and 5 bases at J; junction bases unmatched: 5. CDR3 length: 13 residues.